The rows below give T cell receptor beta chains drawn from one sample of a study of T cell responses to AZD1222 COVID-19 vaccine. The protocol was immunoSEQ multiplex PCR, while the TCRdb copy is restricted to in-frame clones and leaves out a portion. The table shows about 140,000 clones, with approximately 88% occurring only once. The specimen was peripheral blood, collected on day 0 of AZD1222 vaccination. The receptors derive from an adult in good health. The CDR3 runs from the conserved cysteine through the conserved F or W. D genes are given only for firm matches. Part of the rows lack a size; the others show once, few, many or a class for expanded clones.

j_call: TRBJ2-3
d_call: .
v_call: TRBV5-8
cdr3_length: 15
clone_size: .
cdr3_nt: TGTGCCAGCGGTATTGAGGGGGGCAGACCAGATACGCAGTATTTT
cdr3_aa: CASGIEGGRPDTQYF

j_call: TRBJ2-2
d_call: .
v_call: TRBV18
cdr3_length: 15
clone_size: .
cdr3_nt: TGTGCCAGCTCACCCTTGGGGTTTAACACCGGGGAGCTGTTTTTT
cdr3_aa: CASSPLGFNTGELFF

j_call: TRBJ1-4
d_call: .
v_call: TRBV7-9
cdr3_length: 13
clone_size: .
cdr3_nt: TGTGCCAGCAGCTTCACAAGTAATGAAAAACTGTTTTTT
cdr3_aa: CASSFTSNEKLFF

j_call: TRBJ1-1
d_call: .
v_call: TRBV2
cdr3_length: 13
clone_size: .
cdr3_nt: TGTGCCAGCAGTGATCAGGGGAGGACTGAAGCTTTCTTT
cdr3_aa: CASSDQGRTEAFF

j_call: TRBJ1-5
d_call: .
v_call: TRBV12-3/TRBV12-4
cdr3_length: 13
clone_size: .
cdr3_nt: TGTGCCACTACTAAGGGCGGGGAACAGCCCCAGCATTTT
cdr3_aa: CATTKGGEQPQHF

j_call: TRBJ1-5
d_call: .
v_call: TRBV5-1
cdr3_length: 14
clone_size: few
cdr3_nt: TGCGCCAGCAGCTTGGGGTGGGGTATCCAGCCCCAGCATTTT
cdr3_aa: CASSLGWGIQPQHF

j_call: TRBJ1-2
d_call: .
v_call: TRBV7-2
cdr3_length: 14
clone_size: .
cdr3_nt: TGTGCCAGCAGCTTAGCGACCGGGAGAAGGGGCTACACCTTC
cdr3_aa: CASSLATGRRGYTF

j_call: TRBJ1-2
d_call: .
v_call: TRBV23-1
cdr3_length: 13
clone_size: .
cdr3_nt: TGCGCCAGCAGAGGGAGGGGTAACTATGGCTACACCTTC
cdr3_aa: CASRGRGNYGYTF

j_call: TRBJ1-1
d_call: .
v_call: TRBV30
cdr3_length: 17
clone_size: .
cdr3_nt: TGTGCCTGGAGTGAGGCCAGGGGAGCGTTTGAGAACACTGAAGCTTTCTTT
cdr3_aa: CAWSEARGAFENTEAFF

j_call: TRBJ1-5
d_call: TRBD1
v_call: TRBV4-2
cdr3_length: 19
clone_size: .
cdr3_nt: TGTGCCAGCAGCCAGGCCGGGACAGGGGGCTATTATAGCAATCAGCCCCAGCATTTT
cdr3_aa: CASSQAGTGGYYSNQPQHF

j_call: TRBJ2-1
d_call: .
v_call: TRBV2
cdr3_length: 16
clone_size: .
cdr3_nt: TGTGCCAGCAGTGAGCAGGGGCGAAGCTCCTACAATGAGCAGTTCTTC
cdr3_aa: CASSEQGRSSYNEQFF

j_call: TRBJ1-4
d_call: TRBD1
v_call: TRBV2
cdr3_length: 15
clone_size: .
cdr3_nt: TGTGCCAGCAGTGAGCGGGACAGGGGTGTTGGAAAACTGTTTTTT
cdr3_aa: CASSERDRGVGKLFF

j_call: TRBJ1-2
d_call: .
v_call: TRBV27
cdr3_length: 15
clone_size: .
cdr3_nt: TGTGCCAGCAGTGCCGGGGTGGGGGCCAGTTATGGCTACACCTTC
cdr3_aa: CASSAGVGASYGYTF